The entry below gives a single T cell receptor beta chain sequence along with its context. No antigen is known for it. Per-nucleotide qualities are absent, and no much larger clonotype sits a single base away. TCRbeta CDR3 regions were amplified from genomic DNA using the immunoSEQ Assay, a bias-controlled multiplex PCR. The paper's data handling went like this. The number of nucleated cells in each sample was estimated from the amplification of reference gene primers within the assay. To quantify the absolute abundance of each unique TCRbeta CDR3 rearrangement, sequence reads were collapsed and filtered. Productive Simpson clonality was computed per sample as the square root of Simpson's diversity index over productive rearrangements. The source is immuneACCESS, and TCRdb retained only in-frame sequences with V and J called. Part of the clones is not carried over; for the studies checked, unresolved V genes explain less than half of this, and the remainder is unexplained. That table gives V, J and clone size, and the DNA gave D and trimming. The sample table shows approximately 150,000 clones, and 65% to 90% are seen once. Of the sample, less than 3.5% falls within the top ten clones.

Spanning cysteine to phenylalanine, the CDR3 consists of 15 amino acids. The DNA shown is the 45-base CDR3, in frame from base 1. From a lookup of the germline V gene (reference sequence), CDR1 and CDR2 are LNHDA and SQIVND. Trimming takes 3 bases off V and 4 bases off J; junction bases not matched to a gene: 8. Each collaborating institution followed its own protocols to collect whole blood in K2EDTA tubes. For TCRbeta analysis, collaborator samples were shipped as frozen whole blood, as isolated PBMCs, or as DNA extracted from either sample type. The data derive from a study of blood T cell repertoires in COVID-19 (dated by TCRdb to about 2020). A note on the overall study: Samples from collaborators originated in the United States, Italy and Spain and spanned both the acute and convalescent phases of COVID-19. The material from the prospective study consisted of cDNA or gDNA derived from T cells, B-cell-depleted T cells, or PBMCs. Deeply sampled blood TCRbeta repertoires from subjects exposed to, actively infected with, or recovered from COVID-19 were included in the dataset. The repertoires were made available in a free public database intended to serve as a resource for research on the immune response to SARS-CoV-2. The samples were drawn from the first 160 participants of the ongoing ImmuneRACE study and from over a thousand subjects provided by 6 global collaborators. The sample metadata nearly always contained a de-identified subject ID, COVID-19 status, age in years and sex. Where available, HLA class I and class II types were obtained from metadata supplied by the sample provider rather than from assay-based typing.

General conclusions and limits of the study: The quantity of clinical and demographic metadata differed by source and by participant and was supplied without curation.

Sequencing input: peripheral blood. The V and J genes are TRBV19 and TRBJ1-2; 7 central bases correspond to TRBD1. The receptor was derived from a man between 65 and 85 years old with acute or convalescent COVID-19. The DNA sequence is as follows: TGTGCCAGTAGTATTCCGGGACAGACTTCCTATGGCTACACCTTC. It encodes CASSIPGQTSYGYTF.